This entry lists 13 T cell receptor beta chains sequenced from one sample in a study of monozygotic twins with inflammatory bowel disease. After re-calling the 5' RACE reads, TCRdb lists one entry per CDR3 protein, DNA absent. This repertoire includes 400,000 or so distinct CDR3 sequences. Sequences were obtained from blood. The receptors shown here come from a human donor with ulcerative colitis or Crohn's disease, or a healthy co-twin of an affected twin (not recorded which).

V usage is TRBV20-1 and J usage is TRBJ2-7; TCRdb's D call of TRBD1 is untestable without DNA. The CDR3 totals 14 residues. Germline values: CDR1 DFQATT, CDR2 SNEGSKA (reference sequence). CDR3 amino acids: CSAREGGSNYEQYF.

The chain links TRBV10-3 to TRBJ2-1; the TCRdb D gene call, TRBD1, has no DNA to confirm it. The germline CDR1 and CDR2 sequences are ENHRY and SYGVKD. The CDR3 is 13 residues long. The CDR3 spells CAIRGRGGNEQFF.

This sequence joins TRBV20-1 and TRBJ2-7. This CDR3 region has 12 residues. Germline values: CDR1 DFQATT, CDR2 SNEGSKA (reference sequence). The CDR3 loop is CSAPVTPIEQYF.

V usage is TRBV10-3 and J usage is TRBJ2-2; TCRdb names TRBD2, which stays unverified in the absence of DNA. From germline, CDR1 is ENHRY and CDR2 SYGVKD. This CDR3 spans 17 amino acids. The CDR3 reads CATTGTSGGPNTGELFF.

V gene TRBV7-9 combines with J gene TRBJ1-2; the D call from TCRdb, TRBD1, cannot be confirmed without DNA. The germline CDR1 and CDR2 sequences are SEHNR and FQNEAQ (reference sequence). The CDR3 extends over 15 amino acids. This CDR3 reads CASSLVGQLNYGYTF.

This rearrangement joins TRBV4-3 to TRBJ1-2. This CDR3 has 13 amino acids. The germline gives CDR1 LGHNA, CDR2 YSLEER. The CDR3 loop is CASSQDADYGYTF.

This chain connects TRBV6-6 to TRBJ1-5; absent DNA, TCRdb's TRBD1 call cannot be checked. Germline values: CDR1 MNHNY, CDR2 SVGAGI (reference sequence). The CDR3 has 13 amino acids. The CDR3 reads CASSNGQDQPQHF.

The chain combines TRBV15 with TRBJ1-5. Germline CDR1 is LNHNV and CDR2 is YYDKDF (reference sequence). This CDR3 spans 14 amino acids. CDR3 protein: CATSRDLGKQPQHF.

This chain connects TRBV7-3 to TRBJ1-4; with no DNA, the TCRdb D assignment of TRBD1 cannot be verified. The CDR3 extends over 13 amino acids. The germline V gene encodes CDR1 SGHTA and CDR2 FQGTGA. This CDR3 reads CASSSGGNEKLFF.

The V and J genes are TRBV5-6 and TRBJ2-7; TCRdb picks TRBD2, but there is no DNA to check that call. The CDR3 spans 14 residues. Germline V gene sequence: CDR1 SGHDT, CDR2 YYEEEE. This chain's CDR3 is CASTTMRGPYEQYF.

This chain uses TRBV6-5 with TRBJ2-6; lacking DNA, the TRBD1 call made by TCRdb goes unchecked. The CDR3 spans 19 residues. Per the germline V gene, CDR1 is MNHEY and CDR2 is SVGAGI. The CDR3 spells CASSYSGGIGGAGANVLTF.

The genes are TRBV18 and TRBJ2-7; the TRBD1 assignment by TCRdb is unverifiable without DNA. Germline CDR1 and CDR2: KGHSH and LQKENI. The CDR3 extends over 13 amino acids. CDR3 amino acids: CASSPRIGNEQYF.

The chain combines TRBV18 with TRBJ1-1; no DNA is available, so the TRBD1 call from TCRdb remains unchecked. Germline values: CDR1 KGHSH, CDR2 LQKENI. This CDR3 region has 16 residues. CDR3 loop: CASSPRQGNENTEAFF.